These 10 T cell receptor beta chains came from one sample sequenced in a study of blood T cell repertoires in COVID-19. The protocol was immunoSEQ multiplex PCR, while the TCRdb copy is restricted to in-frame clones and leaves out a portion. Of about 180,000 clones in the sample, over 80% were seen once. The sequenced sample was peripheral blood. These receptors were obtained from a woman between 35 and 50 years old with COVID-19, enrolled during active disease.

The V and J genes are TRBV27 and TRBJ2-7; D perhaps matches TRBD2 (5 bases). This CDR3 comprises 14 residues. Germline CDR1 and CDR2: MNHEY and SMNVEV (reference sequence). V was cut by 2 bases and J by 5 bases, with 13 bases left in between. The CDR3 is CASSLGRGWDEQYF. CDR3 DNA sequence: TGTGCCAGCAGTTTAGGGCGCGGGTGGGACGAGCAGTACTTC.

This clone is deemed medium-sized. V and J are TRBV9 and TRBJ1-4; tentatively, D is TRBD1 (5 bases). Looked up from germline, CDR1 is SGDLS and CDR2 is YYNGEE. With 1 base removed from V and 5 bases from J, the gap between germline ends came to 9 bases. CDR3 length equals 14 residues. Written as DNA, the CDR3 is TGTGCCAGCAGCGTAAGTTCAGGGAATGAAAAACTGTTTTTT. Amino acid sequence: CASSVSSGNEKLFF.

This chain joins TRBV10-1 and TRBJ2-7, with 10 nucleotides matching TRBD1. Losses at the gene ends were 10 bases for V and 4 bases for J; bases not matched to a gene: 7. This CDR3 contains 13 residues. Germline V CDR1 and CDR2: WNHNN, SYGVQD (reference sequence). This chain's CDR3 is CATGTGVEYEQYF. CDR3 in DNA: TGCGCCACCGGGACAGGGGTGGAGTACGAGCAGTACTTC.

This chain uses TRBV5-1 with TRBJ2-5; TRBD2 matches at 15 bases. The CDR3 is made up of 15 amino acids. Germline V gives CDR1 SGHRS, CDR2 YFSETQ. Unmatched junction bases numbered 4, after V lost 4 bases and J lost 6 bases. As DNA, the CDR3 is TGCGCCAGCAGCCGGACTAGCGGGGGGGCTCAGACCCAGTACTTC. Its translation: CASSRTSGGAQTQYF.

This rearrangement joins TRBV9 to TRBJ2-7, with 12 positions matching TRBD2. Germline values: CDR1 SGDLS, CDR2 YYNGEE. Unmatched junction bases numbered 13, after V lost 0 bases and J lost 3 bases. The length of the CDR3 is 19 residues. This CDR3 reads CASSVGLSTSGSSRYEQYF. The DNA of the CDR3 is TGTGCCAGCAGCGTAGGACTCTCGACTAGCGGGAGTTCTCGCTACGAGCAGTACTTC.

In this sample, this clone turned up a few times. This chain connects TRBV11-2 to TRBJ2-7; 7 bases match TRBD2. CDR3 length: 14 residues. Unmatched junction bases numbered 2, after V lost 0 bases and J lost 3 bases. Per the germline V gene, CDR1 is SGHAT and CDR2 is FQNNGV. CDR3 region: CASSLEGGFYEQYF. CDR3 sequence (DNA): TGTGCCAGCAGCTTAGAGGGGGGGTTCTACGAGCAGTACTTC.

J is TRBJ1-4 and V is TRBV12-3 or TRBV12-4; no definite D call. V dropped 6 bases and J dropped 8 bases, with 10 bases sitting between them. This CDR3 is 12 amino acids long. This chain's CDR3 is CASSPYKEKLFF. DNA of the CDR3: TGTGCCAGCAGCCCCTATAAGGAAAAACTGTTTTTT.

The chain employs TRBV5-6 and TRBJ2-4; 8 bases align to TRBD1. Trimming took 4 bases from V and 3 from J; bases not matched to a gene: 6. Per germline, CDR1 SGHDT and CDR2 YYEEEE. The CDR3 runs 15 residues. CDR3 DNA sequence: TGTGCCAGCAGCACGCTACAGGGGGACAAAAACATTCAGTACTTC. Its protein product is CASSTLQGDKNIQYF.

V gene TRBV7-2 combines with J gene TRBJ1-1, with 9 bases fitting TRBD1. In germline, CDR1 is SGHTA, CDR2 FQGNSA. The CDR3 has 16 amino acids. V shed 3 bases and J 0 bases; nucleotides not matched to a gene: 5. CDR3 region: CASSLGTGLMNTEAFF. The CDR3 nucleotides read TGTGCCAGCAGCTTGGGGACAGGGTTAATGAACACTGAAGCTTTCTTT.

This chain connects TRBV10-3 to TRBJ2-1, with D possibly TRBD2 on 5 matching bases. In germline, CDR1 is ENHRY, CDR2 SYGVKD. V was pared by 11 bases and J by 3 bases, with 14 bases between. The length of the CDR3 is 13 residues. CDR3 amino acids: CASTWTDYNEQFF. For the CDR3, the DNA is TGTGCCTCAACATGGACTGACTACAATGAGCAGTTCTTC.